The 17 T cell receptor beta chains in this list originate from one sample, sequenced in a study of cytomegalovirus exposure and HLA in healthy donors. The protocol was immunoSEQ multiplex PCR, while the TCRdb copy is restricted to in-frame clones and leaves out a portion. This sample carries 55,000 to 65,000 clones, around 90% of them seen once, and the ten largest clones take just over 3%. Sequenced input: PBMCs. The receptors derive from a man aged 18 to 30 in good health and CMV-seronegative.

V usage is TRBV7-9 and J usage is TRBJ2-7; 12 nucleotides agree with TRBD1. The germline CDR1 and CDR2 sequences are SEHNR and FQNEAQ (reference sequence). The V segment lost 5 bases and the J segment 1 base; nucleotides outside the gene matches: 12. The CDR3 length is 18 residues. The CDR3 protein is CASSPIRDRGHGSYEQYF. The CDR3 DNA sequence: TGTGCCAGCAGCCCAATACGGGACAGGGGGCACGGGTCCTACGAGCAGTACTTC. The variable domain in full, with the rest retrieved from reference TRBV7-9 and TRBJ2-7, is DTGVSQNPRHKITKRGQNVTFRCDPISEHNRLYWYRQTLGQGPEFLTYFQNEAQLEKSRLLSDRFSAERPKGSFSTLEIQRTEQGDSAMYLCASSPIRDRGHGSYEQYFGPGTRLTVT.

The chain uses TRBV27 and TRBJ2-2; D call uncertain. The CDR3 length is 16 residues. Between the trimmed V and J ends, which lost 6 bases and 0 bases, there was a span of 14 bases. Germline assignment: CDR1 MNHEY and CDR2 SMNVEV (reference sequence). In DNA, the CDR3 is TGTGCCAGCAGCCCCGGTTGGGCCCCGAACACCGGGGAGCTGTTTTTT. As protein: CASSPGWAPNTGELFF.

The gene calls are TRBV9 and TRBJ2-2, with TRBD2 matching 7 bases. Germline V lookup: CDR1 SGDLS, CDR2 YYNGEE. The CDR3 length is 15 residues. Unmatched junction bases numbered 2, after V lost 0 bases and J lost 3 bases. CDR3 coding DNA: TGTGCCAGCAGCGTAGAAGGGAGGGACACCGGGGAGCTGTTTTTT. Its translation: CASSVEGRDTGELFF.

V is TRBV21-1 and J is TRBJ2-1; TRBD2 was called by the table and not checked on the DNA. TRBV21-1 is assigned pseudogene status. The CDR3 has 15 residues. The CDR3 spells CASSKARATYNEQFF. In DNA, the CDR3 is TGTGCCAGCAGCAAAGCGAGAGCAACTTACAATGAGCAGTTCTTC.

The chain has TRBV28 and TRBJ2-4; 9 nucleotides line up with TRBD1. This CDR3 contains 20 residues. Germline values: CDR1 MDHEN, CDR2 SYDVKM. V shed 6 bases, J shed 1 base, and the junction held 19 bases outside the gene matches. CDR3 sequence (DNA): TGTGCCAGCAGCCCCAGGGTGGGACAGGGCGGCCGTGGGGCCAAAAACATTCAGTACTTC. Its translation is CASSPRVGQGGRGAKNIQYF.

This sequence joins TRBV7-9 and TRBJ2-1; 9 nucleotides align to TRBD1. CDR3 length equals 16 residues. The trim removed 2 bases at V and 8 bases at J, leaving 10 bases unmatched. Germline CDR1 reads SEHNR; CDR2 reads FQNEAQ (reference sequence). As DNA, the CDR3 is TGTGCCAGCAGCTTATTTGGGACAGGGAAGAACGATGAGCAGTTCTTC. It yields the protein CASSLFGTGKNDEQFF.

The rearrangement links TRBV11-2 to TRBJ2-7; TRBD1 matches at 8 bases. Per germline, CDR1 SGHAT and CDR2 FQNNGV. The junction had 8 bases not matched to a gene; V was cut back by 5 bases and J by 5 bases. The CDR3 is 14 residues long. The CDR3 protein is CASSTRTGSNEQYF. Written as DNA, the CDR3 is TGTGCCAGCAGCACGAGGACAGGGAGCAACGAGCAGTACTTC.

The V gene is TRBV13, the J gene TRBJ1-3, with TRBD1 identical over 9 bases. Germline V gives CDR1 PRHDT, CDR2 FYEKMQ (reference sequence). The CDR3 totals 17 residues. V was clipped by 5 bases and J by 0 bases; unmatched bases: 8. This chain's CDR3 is CASSPGQGLLSGNTIYF. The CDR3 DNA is TGTGCCAGCAGCCCGGGACAGGGCTTACTCTCTGGAAACACCATATATTTT.

Written as DNA, the CDR3 is TGTGCCAGCAGTGAAGCCACTGGGACAGGACAAGAGACCCAGTACTTC. Amino acids: CASSEATGTGQETQYF. V and J are TRBV6-1 and TRBJ2-5; 8 bases are a match to TRBD1. The V gene end was trimmed by 0 bases and the J gene end by 2 bases; junction bases not matched to a gene: 5. The CDR3 consists of 16 residues. CDR1 is MNHNS and CDR2 is SASEGT in the germline V gene.

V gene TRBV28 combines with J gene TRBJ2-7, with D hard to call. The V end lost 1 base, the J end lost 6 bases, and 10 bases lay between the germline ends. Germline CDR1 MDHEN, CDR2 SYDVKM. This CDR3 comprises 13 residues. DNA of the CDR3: TGTGCCAGCAGTTTATCTCCTGCCAGCGAGCAGTACTTC. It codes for CASSLSPASEQYF.

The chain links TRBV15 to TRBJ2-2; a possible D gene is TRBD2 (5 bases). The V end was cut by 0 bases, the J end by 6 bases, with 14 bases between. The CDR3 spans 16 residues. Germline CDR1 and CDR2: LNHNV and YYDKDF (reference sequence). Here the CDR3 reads CATSRDRAPGAGELFF. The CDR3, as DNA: TGTGCCACCAGCAGAGATCGGGCGCCCGGGGCCGGGGAGCTGTTTTTT.

CDR3 coding DNA: TGTGCCAGTAGTCCGACAGGCCTTAATGAAAAACTGTTTTTT. Its translation: CASSPTGLNEKLFF. The J gene is TRBJ1-4, the V gene TRBV19, with D perhaps TRBD1 (6 bases). Trimming left V 5 bases short and J 4 bases short, with 11 bases between. Germline CDR1 reads LNHDA; CDR2 reads SQIVND (reference sequence). CDR3 size: 14 residues.

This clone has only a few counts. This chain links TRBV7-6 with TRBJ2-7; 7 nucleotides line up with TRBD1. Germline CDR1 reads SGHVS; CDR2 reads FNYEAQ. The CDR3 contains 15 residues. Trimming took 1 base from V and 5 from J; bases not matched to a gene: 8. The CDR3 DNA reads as TGTGCCAGCAGCTTAGACAAAGGACAGGCCCACGAGCAGTACTTC. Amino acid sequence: CASSLDKGQAHEQYF.

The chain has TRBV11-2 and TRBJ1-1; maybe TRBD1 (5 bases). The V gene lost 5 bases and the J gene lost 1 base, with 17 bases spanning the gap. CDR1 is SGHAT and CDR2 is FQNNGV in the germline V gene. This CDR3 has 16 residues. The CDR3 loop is CASSPVGGVPNTEAFF. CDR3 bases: TGTGCCAGCAGCCCGGTGGGGGGGGTGCCGAACACTGAAGCTTTCTTT.

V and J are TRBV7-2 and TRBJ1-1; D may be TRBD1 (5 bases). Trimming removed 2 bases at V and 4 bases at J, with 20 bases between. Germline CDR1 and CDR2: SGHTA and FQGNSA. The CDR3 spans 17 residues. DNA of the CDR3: TGTGCCAGCAGCTTATTCGACTTGGACCTCGGGGGCACTGAAGCTTTCTTT. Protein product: CASSLFDLDLGGTEAFF.

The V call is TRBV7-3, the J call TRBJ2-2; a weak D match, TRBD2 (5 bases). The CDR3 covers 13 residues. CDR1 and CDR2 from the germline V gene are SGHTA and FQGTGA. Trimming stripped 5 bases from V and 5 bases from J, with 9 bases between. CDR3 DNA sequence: TGTGCCAGCAGCCCCTCGGGGACCGGGGAGCTGTTTTTT. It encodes CASSPSGTGELFF.

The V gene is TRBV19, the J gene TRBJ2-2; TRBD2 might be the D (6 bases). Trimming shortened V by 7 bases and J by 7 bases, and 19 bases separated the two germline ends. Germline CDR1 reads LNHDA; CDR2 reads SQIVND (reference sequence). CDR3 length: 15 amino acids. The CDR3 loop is CASNTGTRRVGELFF. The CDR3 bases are TGTGCCAGTAATACCGGGACTCGACGGGTCGGGGAGCTGTTTTTT. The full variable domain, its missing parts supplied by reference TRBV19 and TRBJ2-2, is DGGITQSPKYLFRKEGQNVTLSCEQNLNHDAMYWYRQDPGQGLRLIYYSQIVNDFQKGDIAEGYSVSREKKESFPLTVTSAQKNPTAFYLCASNTGTRRVGELFFGEGSRLTVL.